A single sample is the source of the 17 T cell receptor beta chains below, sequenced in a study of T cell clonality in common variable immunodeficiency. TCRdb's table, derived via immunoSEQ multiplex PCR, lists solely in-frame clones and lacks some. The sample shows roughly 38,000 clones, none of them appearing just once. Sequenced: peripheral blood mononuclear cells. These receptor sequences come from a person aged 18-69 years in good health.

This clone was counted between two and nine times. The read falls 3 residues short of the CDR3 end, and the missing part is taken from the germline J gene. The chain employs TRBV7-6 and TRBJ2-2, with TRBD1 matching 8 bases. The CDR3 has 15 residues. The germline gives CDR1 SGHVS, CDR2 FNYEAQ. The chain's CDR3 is CASSTQGAANEKLFF. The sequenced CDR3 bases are TGTGCCAGCAGCACGCAGGGGGCGGCTAATGAAAAG.

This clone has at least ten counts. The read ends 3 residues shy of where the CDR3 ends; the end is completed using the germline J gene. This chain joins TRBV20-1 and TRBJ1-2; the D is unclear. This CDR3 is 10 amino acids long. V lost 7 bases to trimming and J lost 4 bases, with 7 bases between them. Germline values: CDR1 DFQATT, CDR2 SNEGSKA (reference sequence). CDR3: CSVDTYGYTF. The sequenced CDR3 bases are TGCAGTGTCGACACCTATGGC.

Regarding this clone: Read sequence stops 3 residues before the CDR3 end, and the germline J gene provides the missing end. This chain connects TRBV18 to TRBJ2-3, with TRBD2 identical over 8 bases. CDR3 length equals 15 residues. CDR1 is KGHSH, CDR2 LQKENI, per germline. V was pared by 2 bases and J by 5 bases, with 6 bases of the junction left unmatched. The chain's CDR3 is CASSPGAGVGDTQYF. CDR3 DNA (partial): TGTGCCAGCTCACCAGGAGCGGGAGTTGGAGATACG. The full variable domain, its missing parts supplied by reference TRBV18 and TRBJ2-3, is NAGVMQNPRHLVRRRGQEARLRCSPMKGHSHVYWYRQLPEEGLKFMVYLQKENIIDESGMPKERFSAEFPKEGPSILRIQQVVRGDSAAYFCASSPGAGVGDTQYFGPGTRLTVL.

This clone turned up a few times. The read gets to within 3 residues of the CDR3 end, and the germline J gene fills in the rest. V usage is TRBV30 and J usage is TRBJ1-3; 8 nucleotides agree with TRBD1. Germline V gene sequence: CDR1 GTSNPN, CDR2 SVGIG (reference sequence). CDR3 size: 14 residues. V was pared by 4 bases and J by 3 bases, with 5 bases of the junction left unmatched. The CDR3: CAWTSGTGGNTIYF. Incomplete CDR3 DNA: TGTGCCTGGACTTCCGGGACAGGTGGAAACACC.

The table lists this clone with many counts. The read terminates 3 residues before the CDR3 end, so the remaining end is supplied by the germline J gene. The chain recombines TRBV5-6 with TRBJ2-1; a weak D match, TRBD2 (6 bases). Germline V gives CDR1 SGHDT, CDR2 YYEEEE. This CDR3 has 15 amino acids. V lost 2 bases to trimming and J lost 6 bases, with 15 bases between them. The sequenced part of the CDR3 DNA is TGTGCCAGCAGCTTTTGGGGACTCTCGTTCAATGAG. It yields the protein CASSFWGLSFNE. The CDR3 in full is CASSFWGLSFNEQFF. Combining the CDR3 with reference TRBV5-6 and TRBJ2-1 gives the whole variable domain DAGVTQSPTHLIKTRGQQVTLRCSPKSGHDTVSWYQQALGQGPQFIFQYYEEEERQRGNFPDRFSGHQFPNYSSELNVNALLLGDSALYLCASSFWGLSFNEQFFGPGTRLTVL.

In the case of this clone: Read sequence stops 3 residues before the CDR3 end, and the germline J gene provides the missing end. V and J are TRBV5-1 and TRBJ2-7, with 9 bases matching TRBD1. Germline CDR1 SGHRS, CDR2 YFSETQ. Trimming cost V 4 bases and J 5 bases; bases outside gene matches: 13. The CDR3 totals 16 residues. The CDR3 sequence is CASSPGQGQGGNEQYF. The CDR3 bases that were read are TGCGCCAGCAGCCCCGGACAGGGACAGGGTGGCAACGAG.

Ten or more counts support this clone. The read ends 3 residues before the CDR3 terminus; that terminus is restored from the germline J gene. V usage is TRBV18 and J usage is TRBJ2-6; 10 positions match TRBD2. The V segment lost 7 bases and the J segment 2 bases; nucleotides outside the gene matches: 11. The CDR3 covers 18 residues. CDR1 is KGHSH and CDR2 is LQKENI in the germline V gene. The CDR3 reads CASWPGLAYGAGANVLTF. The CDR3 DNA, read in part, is TGTGCCAGCTGGCCGGGACTAGCGTATGGAGCTGGGGCCAACGTC.

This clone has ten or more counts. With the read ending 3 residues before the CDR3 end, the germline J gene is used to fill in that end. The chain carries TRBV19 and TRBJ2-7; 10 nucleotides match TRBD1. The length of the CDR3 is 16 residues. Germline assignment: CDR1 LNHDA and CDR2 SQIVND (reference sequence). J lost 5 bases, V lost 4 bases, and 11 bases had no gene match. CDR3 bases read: TGTGCCAGTAGTACTGGACAGGGGGGTAGGGAACACGAG. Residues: CASSTGQGGREHE. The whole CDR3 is CASSTGQGGREHEQYF.

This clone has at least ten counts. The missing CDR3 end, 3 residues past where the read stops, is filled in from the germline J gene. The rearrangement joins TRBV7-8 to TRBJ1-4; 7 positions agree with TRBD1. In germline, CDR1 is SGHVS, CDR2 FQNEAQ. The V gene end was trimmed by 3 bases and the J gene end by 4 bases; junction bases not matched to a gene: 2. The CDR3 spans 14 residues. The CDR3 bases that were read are TGTGCCAGCAGCTTCGGGACAGTTAATGAAAAA. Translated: CASSFGTVNEK. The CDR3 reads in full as CASSFGTVNEKLFF.

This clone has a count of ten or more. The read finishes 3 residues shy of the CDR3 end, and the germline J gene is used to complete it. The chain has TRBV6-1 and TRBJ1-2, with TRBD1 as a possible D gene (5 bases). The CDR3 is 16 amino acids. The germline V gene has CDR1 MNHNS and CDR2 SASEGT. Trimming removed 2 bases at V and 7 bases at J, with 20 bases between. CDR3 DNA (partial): TGTGCCAGCAGTGAAATGGATGGGGCAGGGTCCGGTGGC. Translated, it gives CASSEMDGAGSGG. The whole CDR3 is CASSEMDGAGSGGYTF.

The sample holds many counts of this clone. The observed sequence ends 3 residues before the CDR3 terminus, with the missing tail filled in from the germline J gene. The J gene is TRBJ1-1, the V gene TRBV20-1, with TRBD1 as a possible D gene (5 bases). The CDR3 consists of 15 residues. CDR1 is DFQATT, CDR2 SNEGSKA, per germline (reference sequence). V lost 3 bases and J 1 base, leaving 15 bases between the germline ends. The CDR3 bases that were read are TGCAGTGCTAGGTGGGGGGGTGTGGGGAACACTGAA. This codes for CSARWGGVGNTE. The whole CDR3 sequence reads CSARWGGVGNTEAFF.

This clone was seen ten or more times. The part of the CDR3 DNA that was read is TGTGCCAGCATCGCGGCCGGGGTGAACACTGAA. Amino acids: CASIAAGVNTE. The full CDR3 reads CASIAAGVNTEAFF. The chain combines TRBV12-3 or TRBV12-4 with TRBJ1-1; unclear D gene. The CDR3 end lies 3 residues beyond the end of the read and is filled in from the germline J gene. This CDR3 comprises 14 residues. V lost 7 bases, J lost 0 bases, and 12 bases lay in between.

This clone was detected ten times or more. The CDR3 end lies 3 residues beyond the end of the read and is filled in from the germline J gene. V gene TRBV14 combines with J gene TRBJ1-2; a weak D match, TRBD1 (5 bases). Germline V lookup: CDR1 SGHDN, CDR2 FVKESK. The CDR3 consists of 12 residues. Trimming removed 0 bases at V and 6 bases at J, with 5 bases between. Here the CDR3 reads CASSQEGDGYTF. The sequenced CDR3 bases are TGTGCCAGCAGCCAAGAAGGGGATGGC.

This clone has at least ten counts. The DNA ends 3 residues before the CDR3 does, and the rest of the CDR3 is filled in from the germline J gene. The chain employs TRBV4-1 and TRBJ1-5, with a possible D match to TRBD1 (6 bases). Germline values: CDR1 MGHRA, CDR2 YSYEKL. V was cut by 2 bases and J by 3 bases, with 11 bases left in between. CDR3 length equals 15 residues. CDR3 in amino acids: CASSQHRVNNQPQHF. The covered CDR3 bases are TGCGCCAGCAGCCAACACAGGGTGAACAATCAGCCC.

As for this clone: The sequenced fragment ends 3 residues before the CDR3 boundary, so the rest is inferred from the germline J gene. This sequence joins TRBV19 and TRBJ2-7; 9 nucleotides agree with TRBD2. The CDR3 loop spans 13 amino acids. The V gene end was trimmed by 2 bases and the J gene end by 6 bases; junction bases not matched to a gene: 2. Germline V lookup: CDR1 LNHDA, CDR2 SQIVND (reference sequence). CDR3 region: CASSIRLAVEQYF. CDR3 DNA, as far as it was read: TGTGCCAGTAGTATAAGACTAGCGGTCGAG.

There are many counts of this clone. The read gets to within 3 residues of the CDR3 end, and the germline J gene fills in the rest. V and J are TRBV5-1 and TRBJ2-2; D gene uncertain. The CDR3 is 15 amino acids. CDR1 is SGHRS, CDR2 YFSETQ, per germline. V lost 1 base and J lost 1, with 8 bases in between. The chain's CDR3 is CASSLLGQNTGELFF. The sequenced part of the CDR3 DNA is TGCGCCAGCAGCTTGTTAGGGCAGAACACCGGGGAG.

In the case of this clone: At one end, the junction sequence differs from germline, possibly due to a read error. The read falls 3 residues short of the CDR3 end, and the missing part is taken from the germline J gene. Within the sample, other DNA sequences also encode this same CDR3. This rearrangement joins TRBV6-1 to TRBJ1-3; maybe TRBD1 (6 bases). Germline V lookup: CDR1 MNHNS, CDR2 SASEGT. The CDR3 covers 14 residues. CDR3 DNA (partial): TGTGCCAGCAGTGACAGAGGGGGTCGGTACACT. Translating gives CASSDRGGRYT. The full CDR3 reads CASSDRGGRYTIYF.